A single sample is the source of the 23 T cell receptor delta chains below, sequenced in a study of γδ T cells in repeated Plasmodium falciparum infection. Gammadelta T cells were flow-sorted from PBMC into Vgamma9/Vdelta2+ and Vdelta2-negative populations for bulk analysis. TCRdb used CATT to re-call clones from the multiplex PCR reads. This sample has 90,000 to 95,000 delta-chain clones, with more than 0.85% found just once. The specimen was gamma-delta T cells from blood. The receptors come from a pool of human donors (malaria-infected and uninfected, not separated).

This clone has only a few counts. A read error likely explains this, since a far larger clone differs by one base. Other DNA sequences in this specimen translate into the identical CDR3. The chain links TRDV2 to TRDJ1, with a tentative D call TRDD3 (5 bases). TCRdb does not report a J gene; here it was assigned by matching the DNA to germline references. The V gene lost 1 base and the J gene lost 1 base, with 12 bases spanning the gap. This CDR3 contains 15 residues. In germline, CDR1 is GEAIGNYY, CDR2 EKD. The CDR3 DNA is TGTGCCTGTGACACTCAAGATACTCTCACCGATAAACTCATCTTT. It encodes CACDTQDTLTDKLIF.

Comments on this clone: This likely stems from a read error, as it lies one base from a far larger clone. In the same sample, other DNA sequences code for this CDR3. The rearrangement uses TRDV1 and TRDJ1, with 10 bases identical to TRDD3. As TCRdb names no J gene, one was assigned here on the basis of a DNA match to germline. This CDR3 is 19 amino acids long. After removal of 3 bases from V and 0 bases from J, the junction contained 13 bases not matched to a gene. The germline V gene encodes CDR1 TSWWSYY and CDR2 QGS. The CDR3 DNA is TGTGCTCTTGGGGAGACCCTCCGACTGGGGGATCTATACACCGATAAACTCATCTTT. Amino acid sequence: CALGETLRLGDLYTDKLIF.

This clone was observed a few times. TCRdb attributes to this sequence the protein of a much larger clone, which differs from the DNA translation at residue 9; a read error is likely, and the protein displayed is translated from the DNA. The chain has TRDV2 and TRDJ1; tentatively, D is TRDD3 (5 bases). TCRdb records no J gene; here it was assigned by comparing the DNA to germline. CDR1 is GEAIGNYY, CDR2 EKD, per germline. V was pared by 3 bases and J by 0 bases, with 13 bases between. There are 15 residues in the CDR3. DNA for the CDR3: TGTGCCTGTGACCATGGGGAACATCACACCGATAAACTCATCTTT. This sequence encodes CACDHGEHHTDKLIF.

This clone was seen only a few times. The TCRdb protein, from a much larger clone, departs from this DNA's translation at residues 14 and 18, likely by read error; the protein shown derives from the DNA. The chain carries TRDV1 and TRDJ1; 9 bases map to TRDD3. Unmatched junction bases numbered 39, after V lost 0 bases and J lost 1 base. CDR1 is TSWWSYY and CDR2 is QGS in the germline V gene. This CDR3 has 28 residues. The CDR3: CALGELVSNGLASSTGGHPLWTTDKLIF. The CDR3 DNA reads TGTGCTCTTGGGGAACTAGTCTCAAATGGCCTCGCCTCGAGCACTGGGGGACACCCCCTTTGGACCACCGATAAACTCATCTTT.

This clone was seen a handful of times. This likely stems from a read error, as it lies one base from a far larger clone. Other nucleotide sequences in the sample specify the same CDR3. V is TRDV1 and J is TRDJ1; tentative D call: TRDD3 (5 bases). Matching the DNA to germline supplied the J gene, which TCRdb does not give. Per germline, CDR1 TSWWSYY and CDR2 QGS. The CDR3 runs 20 residues. CDR3 DNA: TGTGCCCTTGGGGAACCCCTCTTCGGTGTGGAACCGTTTTGGACCGATAAACTCATCTTT. Translation: CALGEPLFGVEPFWTDKLIF.

This clone was observed a handful of times. TCRdb records a much larger clone's protein for this DNA, with a difference at residue 5 that likely arises from a read error; the protein given is the translation of the DNA. This rearrangement joins TRDV1 to TRDJ1; 9 positions agree with TRDD2. The J gene was missing in TCRdb and was found by matching the end of the DNA to germline. The CDR3 totals 21 residues. V lost 4 bases and J lost 3; bases outside the gene matches: 24. CDR1 is TSWWSYY, CDR2 QGS, per germline. Here the CDR3 DNA reads TGTGCTCTTGGGGGACTAGCCAACCTTCCTACGTCAACGGTTGGATCCGATAAACTCATCTTT. This encodes CALGGLANLPTSTVGSDKLIF.

This clone came up a few times. This is likely an artifact of a read error, given a far larger clone one base away. The identical CDR3 is also encoded by other nucleotide sequences in the sample. With the J gene uncalled, the V gene is TRDV2; the table's D call, TRDD3, has no DNA check behind it. The CDR3 contains 16 residues. CDR1 and CDR2 (germline): GEAIGNYY, EKD. Here the CDR3 DNA reads TGTGCCTGTGACACCGTGGTCCGATCACCAGGCGATAAGCTCATCTTT. Translated: CACDTVVRSPGDKLIF.

This clone showed up just a few times. The protein given by TCRdb reflects a much larger clone and differs at residue 13 from this DNA's translation, likely from a read error; the protein shown is the DNA's translation. A V gene of TRDV1 was called, but no J gene was assigned; TRDD3 is the table's D call and was not checked against the DNA. The CDR3 is 15 residues long. CDR1 TSWWSYY and CDR2 QGS come from the germline V gene. The CDR3 loop is CALGELPFCPDKHIF. CDR3 DNA sequence: TGTGCTCTTGGGGAACTACCCTTCTGCCCCGATAAACACATCTTT.

This clone appeared many times. The chain links TRDV2 to TRDJ1, with D possibly TRDD3 on 6 matching bases. Because TCRdb records no J gene, it was assigned here through a match of the DNA to germline. The length of the CDR3 is 18 residues. Trimming removed 0 bases from V and 0 bases from J, with 19 bases in between. CDR1 is GEAIGNYY, CDR2 EKD, per germline. This CDR3 is CACDTVGGDLHYTDKLIF. The DNA of the CDR3 is TGTGCCTGTGACACCGTTGGTGGGGATCTCCATTACACCGATAAACTCATCTTT.

There are a few counts of this clone. TCRdb's protein, taken from a much larger clone, differs from this DNA's translation at residue 14, likely owing to a read error; the protein displayed comes from the DNA. The chain carries TRDV1 and TRDJ1, with D perhaps TRDD2 (6 bases). TCRdb does not report a J gene; here it was assigned by matching the DNA to germline references. V was shortened by 0 bases and J by 4 bases, with 27 bases between the two germline ends. This CDR3 has 20 residues. Germline V lookup: CDR1 TSWWSYY, CDR2 QGS. Here the CDR3 DNA reads TGTGCTCTTGGGGAACTAAAACTGGTGGGCCTTCCCCCGACAGTCGATAAACTCATCTTT. As protein: CALGELKLVGLPPTVDKLIF.

Only a few counts were recorded for this clone. TCRdb's protein for this DNA is that of a much larger clone and differs from the translation at residue 10, likely a read error; the protein shown is the DNA translation. The rearrangement links TRDV2 to TRDJ1, with TRDD3 as a possible D gene (6 bases). The J gene is absent in TCRdb and was assigned here via DNA matching to germline. Trimming took off 3 bases at V and 0 bases at J, with 22 bases between the two ends. CDR3 length: 18 residues. Germline-derived CDR1 and CDR2 are GEAIGNYY and EKD. The DNA for the CDR3 is TGTGCCTGTGACTCCTTACTCACACGGATACTTGACACCGATAAACTCATCTTT. Amino acid sequence: CACDSLLTRILDTDKLIF.

Comment on this clone: The amino acid sequence in TCRdb belongs to a much larger clone and departs from this DNA's translation at residue 12, likely a sequencing read error; the sequence shown is translated from the DNA. The chain links TRDV1 to TRDJ1; perhaps TRDD3 as D (5 bases). Germline V gene data show CDR1 as TSWWSYY and CDR2 as QGS. The CDR3 contains 15 residues. V was trimmed by 4 bases and J by 8 bases, leaving 20 bases between them. The CDR3 spells CALGVLGYLWGKLIF. The CDR3, as DNA: TGTGCTCTTGGGGTCTTGGGGTACCTGTGGGGAAAACTCATCTTT.

Comment on this clone: A single base is all that separates this from a far larger clone, so a read error is likely. This CDR3 is also generated by other DNA sequences in the sample. The J gene went uncalled, whereas the V gene is TRDV2; the DNA was not used to check the table's D call, TRDD3. Germline loops: CDR1 GEAIGNYY, CDR2 EKD. CDR3 size: 18 residues. CDR3 DNA: TGTGCCTGTGACGAACTACTGGGGGATACGCGCGCAAGTAAAGGGCTCATCTTT. Protein sequence: CACDELLGDTRASKGLIF.

The table lists this clone with a few counts. A read error is likely here: a far larger clone is one base away. Other DNA sequences in the sample encode the same CDR3. The chain recombines TRDV2 with TRDJ1, with D unresolved. No J gene is reported in TCRdb; it was inferred here by comparing the DNA with germline. The germline V gene encodes CDR1 GEAIGNYY and CDR2 EKD. V dropped 1 base and J dropped 0 bases, with 14 bases sitting between them. The CDR3 sequence is 16 residues long. CDR3 nucleotide sequence: TGTGCCTGTGACACAGTCGGAGACGCGTACACCGATAAACTCATCTTT. Encoded protein: CACDTVGDAYTDKLIF.

Turning to this clone: A far larger clone is one nucleotide away, so this likely arose from a read error. At the DNA level, this CDR3 is encoded by other sequences in the same sample as well. The J gene is uncalled and the V gene is TRDV1; the D call of TRDD3 is as the table states it, not checked on the DNA. This CDR3 has 19 residues. Germline V gene data show CDR1 as TSWWSYY and CDR2 as QGS. CDR3 sequence reads: CALGEKLLGDIWDTRQMFF. CDR3 bases: TGTGCTCTTGGGGAAAAGTTACTGGGGGATATATGGGACACCCGACAGATGTTCTTC.

In the case of this clone: The amino acid sequence in TCRdb belongs to a much larger clone and departs from this DNA's translation at residue 13, likely a sequencing read error; the sequence shown is translated from the DNA. The gene calls are TRDV1 and TRDJ1, with TRDD3 identical over 7 bases. With V trimmed by 4 bases and J by 7 bases, 18 bases remained unmatched. The germline V gene has CDR1 TSWWSYY and CDR2 QGS. There are 17 residues in the CDR3. As DNA, the CDR3 is TGTGCTCTTGGGGCTCGCTCCCCCTTACAACTGGGGTGTAAACTCATCTTT. This codes for CALGARSPLQLGCKLIF.

A note on this clone: It differs at one base from a far larger clone, so likely a read error. The sample carries other DNA sequences with the same CDR3. This chain connects TRDV1 to TRDJ1; TRDD3 agrees at 12 bases. Germline CDR1 and CDR2: TSWWSYY and QGS. This CDR3 contains 29 residues. This CDR3 is CALGELMRQTIKKKGVLSGGYEDPDKLIF. The CDR3 DNA reads as TGTGCTCTTGGAGAACTCATGAGACAAACTATTAAAAAAAAAGGCGTCCTATCTGGGGGATACGAGGACCCCGATAAACTCATCTTT.

A word on this clone: The protein that TCRdb holds for this DNA derives from a much larger clone and differs from the translated DNA at residue 17, which likely indicates a read error; the protein shown here is translated from the DNA. The chain recombines TRDV1 with TRDJ1, with 10 bases lining up with TRDD3. The J gene is absent in TCRdb and was assigned here via DNA matching to germline. Germline loops: CDR1 TSWWSYY, CDR2 QGS. CDR3 length equals 20 residues. In DNA form, the CDR3 reads TGTGCTCTTGGGGACACCTTCCCTTCCGGGGGGATACGGCACACCGATAGACTCATCTTT. Translation: CALGDTFPSGGIRHTDRLIF.

This clone appeared a few times. This likely reflects a read error, since a far larger clone is one base away. The identical CDR3 is also encoded by other nucleotide sequences in the sample. The J gene has no call, while the V gene is TRDV1; TRDD3, as called in the table, went unchecked against the DNA. The CDR3 has 22 amino acids. Germline loops: CDR1 TSWWSYY, CDR2 QGS. The CDR3 nucleotides read TGTGCTCTTGGGGAACAGGGATTAAAGCGAGGGAGGGGGATACCGTACACCGATAAACTCATCTTC. It is translated as CALGEQGLKRGRGIPYTDKLIF.

This clone was seen a few times. A read error is likely here: a far larger clone is one base away. This CDR3 is also generated by other DNA sequences in the sample. This sequence joins TRDV1 and TRDJ1, with 8 bases aligning to TRDD3. Germline loops: CDR1 TSWWSYY, CDR2 QGS. This CDR3 has 20 residues. Germline trimming cut 3 bases from V and 0 bases from J; bases unmatched to any gene: 18. The CDR3 region has the DNA TGTGCTCTTGGGGAGTTACTCTGGGGGACGAGTTTGAAGTACACCGATAAACTCATCTTT. It is translated as CALGELLWGTSLKYTDKLIF.

Concerning this clone itself: This DNA's translation differs at residue 16 from TCRdb's protein, which comes from a much larger clone; a read error is likely, and the protein shown is translated from the DNA. The V and J genes are TRDV2 and TRDJ1; 12 nucleotides align to TRDD3. TCRdb offers no J gene call, so here the DNA was matched to germline to obtain one. The CDR3 consists of 22 residues. Germline-derived CDR1 and CDR2 are GEAIGNYY and EKD. Trimming cost V 3 bases and J 3 bases; bases outside gene matches: 25. The CDR3 loop is CACDPLTVLGDTLPTTPDKLIF. CDR3 nucleotide sequence: TGTGCCTGTGACCCCCTCACTGTACTGGGGGATACCCTACCTACTACGCCCGATAAACTCATCTTT.

About this clone: The protein TCRdb lists belongs to a much larger clone and differs from this DNA's translation at residue 10, which points to a read error; the protein shown is made from the DNA. This chain joins TRDV1 and TRDJ1; 13 nucleotides match TRDD3. Here the J gene came from matching the DNA to germline, since TCRdb omits it. Germline V gene lookup returns CDR1 TSWWSYY and CDR2 QGS. The CDR3 consists of 16 residues. The J segment lost 4 bases and the V segment lost 5 bases, leaving 7 bases of the junction unmatched. The CDR3 DNA follows: TGTGCTCTTGGGAATAACTGGGGGATACGCGTCGATAAACTCATCTTT. Translated, it gives CALGNNWGIRVDKLIF.

In its sample, this clone was seen a few times. A much larger clonotype is one base distant, so this may be a read error. The same CDR3 can be traced to other DNA sequences in this sample. The gene calls are TRDV1 and TRDJ1; 13 nucleotides match TRDD3. TCRdb does not report a J gene; here it was assigned by matching the DNA to germline references. Germline V CDR1 and CDR2: TSWWSYY, QGS. The CDR3 contains 25 residues. In nucleotides, the CDR3 is TGTGCCCTTGGGGACGGGTCGGCGTGGGCGAACCGACTGGGGGATACGCAGGGATATACCGATAAACTCATCTTT. Amino acids: CALGDGSAWANRLGDTQGYTDKLIF.